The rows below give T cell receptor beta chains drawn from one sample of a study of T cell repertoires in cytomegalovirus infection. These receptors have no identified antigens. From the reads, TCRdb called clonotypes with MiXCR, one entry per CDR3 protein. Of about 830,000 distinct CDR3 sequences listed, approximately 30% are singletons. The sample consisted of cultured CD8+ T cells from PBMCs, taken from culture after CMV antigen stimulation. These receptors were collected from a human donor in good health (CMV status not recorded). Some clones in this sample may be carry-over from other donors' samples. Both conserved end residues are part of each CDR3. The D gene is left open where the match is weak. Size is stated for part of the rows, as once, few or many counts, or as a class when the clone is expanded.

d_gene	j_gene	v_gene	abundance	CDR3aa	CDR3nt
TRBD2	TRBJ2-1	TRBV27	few	CASSFLAGIIENEQFF	TGTGCCAGCAGTTTTCTAGCGGGGATAATCGAGAATGAGCAGTTCTTC
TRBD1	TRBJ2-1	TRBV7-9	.	CASSFDRGLPYNEQFF	TGTGCCAGCAGCTTTGACAGGGGGCTCCCCTACAATGAGCAGTTCTTC
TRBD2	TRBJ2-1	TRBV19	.	CASTSEGTNNYNEQFF	TGTGCCAGTACCTCGGAGGGGACTAACAACTACAATGAGCAGTTCTTC
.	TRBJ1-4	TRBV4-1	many	CASSQGWTEGEKLFF	TGCGCCAGCAGCCAGGGGTGGACCGAGGGGGAAAAACTGTTTTTT
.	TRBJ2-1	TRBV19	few	CASSIDGQRKFF	TGTGCCAGTAGTATAGATGGACAACGGAAGTTCTTC
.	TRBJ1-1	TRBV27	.	CASSLAAGSNTEAFF	TGTGCCAGCAGTTTAGCGGCAGGCTCGAACACTGAAGCTTTCTTT
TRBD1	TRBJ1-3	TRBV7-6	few	CASSPGTGPGNTIYF	TGTGCCAGCAGCCCAGGGACAGGCCCTGGAAACACCATATATTTT
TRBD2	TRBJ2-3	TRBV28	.	CASSTIAGGQSTDTQYF	TGTGCCAGCAGTACCATAGCGGGGGGCCAGAGCACAGATACGCAGTATTTT
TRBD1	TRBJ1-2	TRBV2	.	CASREGQGNNYGYTF	TGTGCCAGCAGGGAAGGACAGGGTAACAACTATGGCTACACCTTC
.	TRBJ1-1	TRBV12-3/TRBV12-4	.	CATPRGEGTEAFF	TGTGCCACACCCAGGGGAGAAGGCACTGAAGCTTTCTTT
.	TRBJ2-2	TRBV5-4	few	CASSWFLGSDTGELFF	TGTGCCAGCAGCTGGTTTCTGGGTTCCGACACCGGGGAGCTGTTTTTT
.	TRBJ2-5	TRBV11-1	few	CASSLGMDLQETQYF	TGTGCCAGCAGCTTAGGAATGGACTTGCAAGAGACCCAGTACTTC
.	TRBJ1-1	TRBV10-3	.	CAISDGLNTEAFF	TGTGCCATCAGTGACGGCCTTAACACTGAAGCTTTCTTT
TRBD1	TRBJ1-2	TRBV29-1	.	CSGQGGVDYGYTF	TGCAGCGGGCAGGGGGGGGTAGACTATGGCTACACCTTC
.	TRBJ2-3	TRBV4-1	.	CASSQMWILMVDTQYF	TGCGCCAGCAGCCAAATGTGGATTCTCATGGTGGATACGCAGTATTTT
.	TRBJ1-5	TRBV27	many	CASSLAGINQPQHF	TGTGCCAGCAGCTTAGCAGGGATCAATCAGCCCCAGCATTTT
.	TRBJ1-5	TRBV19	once	CASSIGAGQSEPPQHF	TGTGCCAGTAGTATCGGGGCAGGACAGTCGGAGCCGCCCCAGCATTTT
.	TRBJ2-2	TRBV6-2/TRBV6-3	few	CASSYPHPELFF	TGTGCCAGCAGTTACCCGCACCCGGAGCTGTTTTTT
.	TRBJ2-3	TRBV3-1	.	CASSPPTGGQSSTDTQYF	TGTGCCAGCAGCCCTCCTACGGGGGGACAATCTAGCACAGATACGCAGTATTTT
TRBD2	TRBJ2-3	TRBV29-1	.	CSVVSGAGGRADTQYF	TGCAGCGTTGTGAGCGGAGCGGGGGGTAGAGCAGATACGCAGTATTTT
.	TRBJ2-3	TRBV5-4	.	CASSLGAWRSTDTQYF	TGTGCCAGCAGCTTGGGAGCGTGGCGATCCACAGATACGCAGTATTTT
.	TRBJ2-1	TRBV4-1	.	CASSQGGPYEQVF	TGTGCCAGCAGCCAAGGGGGGCCCTATGAGCAGGTCTTC
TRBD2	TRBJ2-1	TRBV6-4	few	CASSDAGGNNEQFF	TGTGCCAGCAGTGACGCGGGGGGGAACAATGAGCAGTTCTTC
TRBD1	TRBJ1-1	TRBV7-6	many	CASSDRDPPLRAFF	TGTGCCAGCAGCGACAGGGACCCCCCTCTGCGAGCTTTCTTT
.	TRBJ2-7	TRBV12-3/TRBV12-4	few	CASSLTRPYEQYF	TGTGCCAGCAGTTTAACCCGTCCCTACGAGCAGTACTTC
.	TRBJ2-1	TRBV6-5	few	CASSRRGSYNEQFF	TGTGCCAGCAGCAGGAGAGGTTCCTACAATGAGCAGTTCTTC
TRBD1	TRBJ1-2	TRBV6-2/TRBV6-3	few	CASSDGTDANYGYTF	TGTGCCAGCAGTGACGGGACAGATGCTAACTATGGCTACACCTTC
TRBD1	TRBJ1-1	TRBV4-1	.	CASSHLGGQGSMNTEAFF	TGCGCCAGCAGCCACCTGGGGGGACAGGGGTCCATGAACACTGAAGCTTTCTTT
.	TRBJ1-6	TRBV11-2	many	CASSLRAGTSDSPLHF	TGTGCCAGCAGCTTACGGGCCGGGACATCCGATTCACCCCTCCACTTT
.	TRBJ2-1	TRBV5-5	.	CASSPSLMDEQFF	TGTGCCAGCAGCCCGAGCCTAATGGATGAGCAGTTCTTC
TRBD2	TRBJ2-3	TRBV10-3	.	CAISAPGGPSDTQYF	TGTGCCATCAGCGCGCCGGGGGGGCCTTCAGATACGCAGTATTTT
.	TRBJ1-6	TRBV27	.	CASSSGHGGLSPLHF	TGTGCCAGCAGCTCGGGACACGGAGGGCTTTCACCCCTCCACTTT
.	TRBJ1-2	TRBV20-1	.	CSATKDGGSPYGYTF	TGCAGTGCTACCAAGGATGGGGGCAGTCCCTATGGCTACACCTTC
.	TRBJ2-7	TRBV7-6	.	CTSSLQRTREDEQYF	TGTACCAGCAGCTTACAAAGGACAAGGGAGGACGAGCAGTACTTC
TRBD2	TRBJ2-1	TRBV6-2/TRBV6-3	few	CASSSIGTSGGAPYNEQFF	TGTGCCAGCAGTTCTATCGGGACTAGCGGGGGGGCCCCCTACAATGAGCAGTTCTTC
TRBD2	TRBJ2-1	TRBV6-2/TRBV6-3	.	CASSWTSGGGEQFF	TGTGCCAGCAGCTGGACTAGCGGGGGTGGAGAGCAGTTCTTC
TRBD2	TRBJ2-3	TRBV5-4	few	CASSLDTAGGQDTQYF	TGTGCCAGCAGTTTGGATACAGCGGGGGGGCAAGATACGCAGTATTTT
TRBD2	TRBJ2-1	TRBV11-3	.	CASSLRERGDNEQFF	TGTGCCAGCAGCTTGCGCGAGCGGGGCGACAATGAGCAGTTCTTC
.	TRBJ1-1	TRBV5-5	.	CASSLSQYRFNTEAFF	TGTGCCAGCAGCTTGAGTCAGTACCGGTTCAACACTGAAGCTTTCTTT
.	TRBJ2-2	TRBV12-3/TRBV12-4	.	CASSLTAYTGELFF	TGTGCCAGCAGCTTGACAGCCTACACCGGGGAGCTGTTTTTT
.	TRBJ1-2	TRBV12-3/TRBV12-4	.	CASSLGGGEEYGYTF	TGTGCCAGCAGTTTAGGTGGGGGGGAGGAGTATGGCTACACCTTC
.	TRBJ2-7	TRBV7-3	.	CASSLPGDRGPLAGGLPSYEQYF	TGTGCCAGCAGCTTACCTGGCGACAGGGGGCCCCTAGCGGGGGGTCTCCCCTCCTACGAGCAGTACTTC
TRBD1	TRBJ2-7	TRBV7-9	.	CASSMGQGYYEQYF	TGTGCCAGCAGCATGGGACAGGGTTACTACGAGCAGTACTTC
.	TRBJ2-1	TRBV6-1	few	CASSGIYSPSYNEQFF	TGTGCCAGCAGTGGTATATACAGTCCTTCCTACAATGAGCAGTTCTTC
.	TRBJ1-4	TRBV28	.	CASSSEGYEKLFF	TGTGCCAGCAGTTCCGAAGGCTATGAAAAACTGTTTTTT
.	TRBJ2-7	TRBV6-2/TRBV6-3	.	CASSPAAGQVFDEQYF	TGTGCCAGCAGTCCTGCTGCGGGACAAGTTTTTGACGAGCAGTACTTC
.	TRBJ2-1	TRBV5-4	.	CASSQRWDHNEQFF	TGTGCCAGCAGCCAGCGTTGGGACCACAATGAGCAGTTCTTC
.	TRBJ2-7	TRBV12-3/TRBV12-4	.	CASSFRGSPYEQYF	TGTGCCAGCAGCTTCCGGGGGAGCCCCTACGAGCAGTACTTC
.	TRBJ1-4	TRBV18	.	CASSPPEEKLFF	TGTGCCAGCTCACCACCGGAGGAAAAACTGTTTTTT
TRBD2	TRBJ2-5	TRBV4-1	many	CASSQGLAGQETQYF	TGCGCCAGCAGCCAAGGACTAGCGGGTCAAGAGACCCAGTACTTC
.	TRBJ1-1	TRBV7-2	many	CASSLGRPEAFF	TGTGCCAGCAGCTTAGGACGTCCTGAAGCTTTCTTT
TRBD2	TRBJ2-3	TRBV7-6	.	CASSLVAASGAPTDTQYF	TGTGCCAGCAGCTTAGTGGCGGCTAGCGGGGCCCCCACAGATACGCAGTATTTT
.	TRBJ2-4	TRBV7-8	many	CASSPRREPLDF	TGTGCCAGCAGCCCCAGGCGAGAACCCCTGGACTTC
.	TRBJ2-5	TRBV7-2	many	CASSLGRYQETQYF	TGTGCCAGCAGCTTAGGGCGGTACCAAGAGACCCAGTACTTC